Below, 13 T cell receptor beta chains from the same sample are listed, as sequenced in a study of cytomegalovirus exposure and HLA in healthy donors. Primers: 60 Vbeta forward and 13 Jbeta reverse. The method was immunoSEQ multiplex PCR; TCRdb's version includes in-frame clones alone and lacks a portion of them. The sample lists about 120,000 clones; 10% to 13% were seen once. Sequences were obtained from PBMCs. The receptors originated from a woman younger than 35 in good health and CMV-seropositive.

This clone occurred a few times. This rearrangement joins TRBV25-1 to TRBJ1-3, with 7 positions matching TRBD1. The germline gives CDR1 MGHDK, CDR2 SYGVNS. There are 14 residues in the CDR3. V trimming: 10 bases; J trimming: 2 bases; junction bases outside the gene matches: 8. CDR3 residues: CATKSTGAGNTIYF. For the CDR3, the DNA is TGTGCCACCAAATCAACAGGGGCTGGAAACACCATATATTTT.

This clone has more than one count but fewer than ten. The J gene is TRBJ2-1, the V gene TRBV19; 10 nucleotides agree with TRBD2. Germline V gene lookup returns CDR1 LNHDA and CDR2 SQIVND (reference sequence). With 3 bases clipped from V and 8 bases from J, the junction kept 7 bases outside the gene matches. The CDR3 has 15 residues. The CDR3 reads CASSMLRTSGDEQFF. CDR3 DNA sequence: TGTGCCAGTAGTATGCTCCGGACTAGCGGCGATGAGCAGTTCTTC.

This clone was picked up a small number of times. CDR3 sequence (DNA): TGTGCCAGCAACCTGGGGGGACAGGGGATGAACACTGAAGCTTTCTTT. This gives the protein CASNLGGQGMNTEAFF. This sequence joins TRBV9 and TRBJ1-1, with 10 bases that match TRBD1. The CDR3 runs 16 residues. Per germline, CDR1 SGDLS and CDR2 YYNGEE. V lost 6 bases and J lost 0; bases outside the gene matches: 8. Based on the CDR3 plus reference TRBV9 and TRBJ1-1, the full variable domain is DSGVTQTPKHLITATGQRVTLRCSPRSGDLSVYWYQQSLDQGLQFLIQYYNGEERAKGNILERFSAQQFPDLHSELNLSSLELGDSALYFCASNLGGQGMNTEAFFGQGTRLTVV.

The chain combines TRBV7-3 with TRBJ2-3; D not certain. Per germline, CDR1 SGHTA and CDR2 FQGTGA. The CDR3 spans 14 residues. Trimming pared 3 bases from V and 1 base from J, leaving 8 bases between. DNA of the CDR3: TGTGCCAGCAGCTTGTCTTTCGGCACAGATACGCAGTATTTT. Its protein is CASSLSFGTDTQYF.

The table lists this clone with a few counts. This rearrangement joins TRBV18 to TRBJ1-2, with 7 bases aligning to TRBD1. V trimming: 0 bases; J trimming: 4 bases; junction bases outside the gene matches: 5. Per the germline V gene, CDR1 is KGHSH and CDR2 is LQKENI. This CDR3 contains 15 residues. The CDR3 coding sequence is TGTGCCAGCTCACCACCGGGACAGAACCCCTATGGCTACACCTTC. Translation gives CASSPPGQNPYGYTF.

This chain joins TRBV30 and TRBJ1-2; maybe TRBD1 (6 bases). This CDR3 comprises 11 residues. Germline assignment: CDR1 GTSNPN and CDR2 SVGIG (reference sequence). With 8 bases removed from V and 8 bases from J, the gap between germline ends came to 15 bases. CDR3: CALNRVRGYTF. The CDR3 nucleotides are TGTGCCCTAAACAGGGTTAGGGGCTACACCTTC.

CDR3 sequence reads: CASSLMPSGEQYF. In nucleotides, the CDR3 is TGTGCCAGCAGCTTAATGCCTAGCGGAGAACAGTACTTC. The rearrangement links TRBV7-3 to TRBJ2-4, with TRBD2 matching over 7 bases. Germline CDR1 SGHTA, CDR2 FQGTGA. The CDR3 length is 13 residues. After removal of 1 base from V and 13 bases from J, the junction contained 7 bases not matched to a gene.

The rearrangement uses TRBV10-3 and TRBJ2-7, with 10 bases identical to TRBD2. The CDR3 contains 15 residues. Germline assignment: CDR1 ENHRY and CDR2 SYGVKD. The ends lost 10 bases at V and 3 bases at J; junction bases unmatched: 12. The CDR3 sequence is CASQTQLAGIYEQYF. The CDR3 nucleotides read TGTGCCAGCCAGACCCAACTAGCGGGAATCTACGAGCAGTACTTC.

The V gene is TRBV5-1, the J gene TRBJ2-7; D might be TRBD1 (5 bases). The V end lost 0 bases, the J end lost 2 bases, and 12 bases lay between the germline ends. The CDR3 spans 15 residues. Germline CDR1 and CDR2: SGHRS and YFSETQ. CDR3 coding DNA: TGCGCCAGCAGCTTGGATGTCAGGGATACCTACGAGCAGTACTTC. Its translation: CASSLDVRDTYEQYF.

This chain links TRBV7-9 with TRBJ2-5, with TRBD1 as a possible D gene (5 bases). TRBJ2-7 explains the end of the DNA better; the J call may be wrong. This CDR3 has 13 residues. Germline CDR1 SEHNR, CDR2 FQNEAQ (reference sequence). In DNA form, the CDR3 reads TGTGCCAGCAGCTTGACAGACCACTACGAGCAGTACTTC. Translating it yields CASSLTDHYEQYF.

The genes are TRBV2 and TRBJ2-7, with TRBD2 matching 10 bases. This CDR3 comprises 15 residues. The V gene end was trimmed by 4 bases and the J gene end by 4 bases; junction bases not matched to a gene: 7. Germline loops: CDR1 SNHLY, CDR2 FYNNEI. In DNA form, the CDR3 reads TGTGCCAGCAGTGCCACACTAGCGGGAAATTACGAGCAGTACTTC. Protein product: CASSATLAGNYEQYF.

There are a few counts of this clone. The CDR3 DNA is TGTGCCAGCAGTGCCAGGATCTCCTACGAGCAGTACTTC. Residues: CASSARISYEQYF. The chain employs TRBV27 and TRBJ2-7; D unclear. The CDR3 consists of 13 residues. The V gene's germline CDR1 is MNHEY and CDR2 SMNVEV (reference sequence). V was pared by 5 bases and J by 0 bases, with 8 bases between.

This clone was observed a handful of times. The chain links TRBV7-9 to TRBJ1-2, with TRBD1 identical over 7 bases. V was pared by 5 bases and J by 0 bases, with 6 bases of the junction left unmatched. This CDR3 is 15 amino acids long. Germline CDR1 is SEHNR and CDR2 is FQNEAQ (reference sequence). The CDR3 loop reads CASSLPQGANYGYTF. For the CDR3, the DNA is TGTGCCAGCAGCCTTCCGCAGGGGGCTAACTATGGCTACACCTTC.